The clone carrying this TCR beta chain has a handful of counts. The data belong to a study of metastatic and nonmetastatic thyroid tumors. Study-wide context: Blood and tumor or nodule tissue repertoires from malignant and benign thyroid patients were compared.

None of the patients had undergone any treatment ahead of thyroid surgery. Per the original data handling: Differences in CDR3 between clinicopathological groups were drawn on to build a classifier intended to discriminate distant-metastatic papillary thyroid cancer patients. TCRdb reprocessed the PCR reads using MiXCR. TCRdb, not the authors, supplied the V and J calls. The data show 5,000 to 7,500 clones, roughly 34% seen once. Germline V gene lookup returns CDR1 DFQATT and CDR2 SNEGSKA (reference sequence). The ends were cut back, 5 bases at V and 0 bases at J, with 14 bases in the middle. The CDR3 totals 14 residues.

The V gene is TRBV20-1, the J gene TRBJ2-7; D unresolved. The TCR comes from a female donor with papillary thyroid cancer or a benign thyroid nodule (not recorded which). Some clones in this sample may be carry-over from other donors' samples. Specimen: adjacent normal tissue. CDR3 coding DNA: TGCAGTGCTGGAGCTGGATGGGCCTCCTACGAGCAGTACTTC. Translating gives CSAGAGWASYEQYF.